This TCR beta chain is from a study of cytomegalovirus exposure and HLA in healthy donors. Study results and caveats: Most sequenced TCRs were rare (though some public TCRs occurred in many donors). Accurate prediction of most subjects' HLA-A and HLA-B alleles from TCR beta sequences was reported. Among immune exposure information, only CMV serostatus was available.

A word on this clone: The target antigen is unknown.

CDR1 SGHAT and CDR2 FQNNGV come from the germline V gene. This CDR3 is built from 14 residues. Trimming shortened V by 2 bases and J by 2 bases, and 9 bases separated the two germline ends. 13 Jbeta primers and 60 Vbeta primers were used for the PCR. The data were produced by immunoSEQ multiplex PCR, yet TCRdb's version contains in-frame clones alone and is incomplete. The sample lists 180,000 or so clones; 80% were seen once. The receptor comes from a girl aged 10 to 17 in good health and CMV-seropositive. The specimen sequenced was PBMCs. The V gene is TRBV11-2, the J gene TRBJ1-2; D gene ambiguous. This CDR3 is CASSLTWRNYGYTF. The CDR3 bases are TGTGCCAGCAGCTTAACGTGGAGGAACTATGGCTACACCTTC.